This T cell receptor beta chain emerged from a study of blood T cell repertoires in COVID-19. V lost 2 bases, J lost 4 bases, and 12 bases lay in between. Looked up from germline, CDR1 is MGHRA and CDR2 is YSYEKL. The CDR3 contains 15 residues. Per the original data handling: Estimated nucleated cell counts came from reference gene primer amplification. Profiling relied on immunoSEQ multiplex PCR, and the TCRdb table lists in-frame clones only, not all of them. The V and J calls and clone size are taken from that table; D and trimming were inferred from the DNA. The table has hundreds of thousands of clones, approximately 88% seen once. Adults between about 18 and 89 years of age took part from 24 US areas.

The sequenced sample consisted of PBMCs or T cells enriched from blood (not recorded which). The TCR sequence derives from a woman between 40 and 50 years old with acute COVID-19. The V and J genes are TRBV4-1 and TRBJ2-1; maybe TRBD1 (5 bases). The CDR3 region is CASSQPVDRYNEQFF. The CDR3 DNA sequence: TGCGCCAGCAGCCAACCCGTTGACAGATACAATGAGCAGTTCTTC.